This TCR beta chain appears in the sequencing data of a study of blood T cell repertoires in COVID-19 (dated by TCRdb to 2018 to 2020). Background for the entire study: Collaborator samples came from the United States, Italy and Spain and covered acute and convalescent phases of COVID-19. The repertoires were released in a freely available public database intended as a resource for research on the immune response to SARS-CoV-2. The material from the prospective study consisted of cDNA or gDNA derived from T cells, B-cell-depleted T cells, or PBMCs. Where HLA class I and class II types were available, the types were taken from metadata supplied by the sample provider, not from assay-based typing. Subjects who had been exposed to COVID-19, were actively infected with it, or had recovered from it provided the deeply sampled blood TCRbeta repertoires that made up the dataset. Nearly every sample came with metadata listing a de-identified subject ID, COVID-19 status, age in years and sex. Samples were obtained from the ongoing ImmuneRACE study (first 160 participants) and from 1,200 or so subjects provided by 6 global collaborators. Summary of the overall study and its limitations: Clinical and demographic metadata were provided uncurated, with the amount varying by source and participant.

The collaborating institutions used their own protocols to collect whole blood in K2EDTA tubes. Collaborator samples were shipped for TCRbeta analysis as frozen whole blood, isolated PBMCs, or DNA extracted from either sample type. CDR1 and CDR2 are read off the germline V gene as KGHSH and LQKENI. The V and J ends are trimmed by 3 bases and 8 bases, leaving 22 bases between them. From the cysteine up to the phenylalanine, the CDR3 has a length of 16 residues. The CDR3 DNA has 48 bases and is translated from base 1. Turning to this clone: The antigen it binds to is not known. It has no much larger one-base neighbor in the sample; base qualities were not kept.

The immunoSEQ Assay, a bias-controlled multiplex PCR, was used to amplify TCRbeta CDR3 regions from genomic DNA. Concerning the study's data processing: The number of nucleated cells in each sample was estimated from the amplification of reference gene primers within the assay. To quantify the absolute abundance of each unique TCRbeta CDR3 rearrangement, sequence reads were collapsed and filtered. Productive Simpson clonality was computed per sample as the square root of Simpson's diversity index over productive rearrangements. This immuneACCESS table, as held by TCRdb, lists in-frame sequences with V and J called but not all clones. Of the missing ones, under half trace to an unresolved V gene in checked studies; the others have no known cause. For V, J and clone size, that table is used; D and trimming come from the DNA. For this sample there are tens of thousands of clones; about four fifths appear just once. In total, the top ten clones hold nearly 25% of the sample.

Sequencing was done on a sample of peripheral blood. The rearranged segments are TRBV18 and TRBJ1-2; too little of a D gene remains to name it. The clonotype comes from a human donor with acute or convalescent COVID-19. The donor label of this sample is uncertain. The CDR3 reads CASSPSVGPDKGGYTF. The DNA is TGTGCCAGCTCACCCTCAGTGGGCCCCGACAAAGGCGGCTACACCTTC.